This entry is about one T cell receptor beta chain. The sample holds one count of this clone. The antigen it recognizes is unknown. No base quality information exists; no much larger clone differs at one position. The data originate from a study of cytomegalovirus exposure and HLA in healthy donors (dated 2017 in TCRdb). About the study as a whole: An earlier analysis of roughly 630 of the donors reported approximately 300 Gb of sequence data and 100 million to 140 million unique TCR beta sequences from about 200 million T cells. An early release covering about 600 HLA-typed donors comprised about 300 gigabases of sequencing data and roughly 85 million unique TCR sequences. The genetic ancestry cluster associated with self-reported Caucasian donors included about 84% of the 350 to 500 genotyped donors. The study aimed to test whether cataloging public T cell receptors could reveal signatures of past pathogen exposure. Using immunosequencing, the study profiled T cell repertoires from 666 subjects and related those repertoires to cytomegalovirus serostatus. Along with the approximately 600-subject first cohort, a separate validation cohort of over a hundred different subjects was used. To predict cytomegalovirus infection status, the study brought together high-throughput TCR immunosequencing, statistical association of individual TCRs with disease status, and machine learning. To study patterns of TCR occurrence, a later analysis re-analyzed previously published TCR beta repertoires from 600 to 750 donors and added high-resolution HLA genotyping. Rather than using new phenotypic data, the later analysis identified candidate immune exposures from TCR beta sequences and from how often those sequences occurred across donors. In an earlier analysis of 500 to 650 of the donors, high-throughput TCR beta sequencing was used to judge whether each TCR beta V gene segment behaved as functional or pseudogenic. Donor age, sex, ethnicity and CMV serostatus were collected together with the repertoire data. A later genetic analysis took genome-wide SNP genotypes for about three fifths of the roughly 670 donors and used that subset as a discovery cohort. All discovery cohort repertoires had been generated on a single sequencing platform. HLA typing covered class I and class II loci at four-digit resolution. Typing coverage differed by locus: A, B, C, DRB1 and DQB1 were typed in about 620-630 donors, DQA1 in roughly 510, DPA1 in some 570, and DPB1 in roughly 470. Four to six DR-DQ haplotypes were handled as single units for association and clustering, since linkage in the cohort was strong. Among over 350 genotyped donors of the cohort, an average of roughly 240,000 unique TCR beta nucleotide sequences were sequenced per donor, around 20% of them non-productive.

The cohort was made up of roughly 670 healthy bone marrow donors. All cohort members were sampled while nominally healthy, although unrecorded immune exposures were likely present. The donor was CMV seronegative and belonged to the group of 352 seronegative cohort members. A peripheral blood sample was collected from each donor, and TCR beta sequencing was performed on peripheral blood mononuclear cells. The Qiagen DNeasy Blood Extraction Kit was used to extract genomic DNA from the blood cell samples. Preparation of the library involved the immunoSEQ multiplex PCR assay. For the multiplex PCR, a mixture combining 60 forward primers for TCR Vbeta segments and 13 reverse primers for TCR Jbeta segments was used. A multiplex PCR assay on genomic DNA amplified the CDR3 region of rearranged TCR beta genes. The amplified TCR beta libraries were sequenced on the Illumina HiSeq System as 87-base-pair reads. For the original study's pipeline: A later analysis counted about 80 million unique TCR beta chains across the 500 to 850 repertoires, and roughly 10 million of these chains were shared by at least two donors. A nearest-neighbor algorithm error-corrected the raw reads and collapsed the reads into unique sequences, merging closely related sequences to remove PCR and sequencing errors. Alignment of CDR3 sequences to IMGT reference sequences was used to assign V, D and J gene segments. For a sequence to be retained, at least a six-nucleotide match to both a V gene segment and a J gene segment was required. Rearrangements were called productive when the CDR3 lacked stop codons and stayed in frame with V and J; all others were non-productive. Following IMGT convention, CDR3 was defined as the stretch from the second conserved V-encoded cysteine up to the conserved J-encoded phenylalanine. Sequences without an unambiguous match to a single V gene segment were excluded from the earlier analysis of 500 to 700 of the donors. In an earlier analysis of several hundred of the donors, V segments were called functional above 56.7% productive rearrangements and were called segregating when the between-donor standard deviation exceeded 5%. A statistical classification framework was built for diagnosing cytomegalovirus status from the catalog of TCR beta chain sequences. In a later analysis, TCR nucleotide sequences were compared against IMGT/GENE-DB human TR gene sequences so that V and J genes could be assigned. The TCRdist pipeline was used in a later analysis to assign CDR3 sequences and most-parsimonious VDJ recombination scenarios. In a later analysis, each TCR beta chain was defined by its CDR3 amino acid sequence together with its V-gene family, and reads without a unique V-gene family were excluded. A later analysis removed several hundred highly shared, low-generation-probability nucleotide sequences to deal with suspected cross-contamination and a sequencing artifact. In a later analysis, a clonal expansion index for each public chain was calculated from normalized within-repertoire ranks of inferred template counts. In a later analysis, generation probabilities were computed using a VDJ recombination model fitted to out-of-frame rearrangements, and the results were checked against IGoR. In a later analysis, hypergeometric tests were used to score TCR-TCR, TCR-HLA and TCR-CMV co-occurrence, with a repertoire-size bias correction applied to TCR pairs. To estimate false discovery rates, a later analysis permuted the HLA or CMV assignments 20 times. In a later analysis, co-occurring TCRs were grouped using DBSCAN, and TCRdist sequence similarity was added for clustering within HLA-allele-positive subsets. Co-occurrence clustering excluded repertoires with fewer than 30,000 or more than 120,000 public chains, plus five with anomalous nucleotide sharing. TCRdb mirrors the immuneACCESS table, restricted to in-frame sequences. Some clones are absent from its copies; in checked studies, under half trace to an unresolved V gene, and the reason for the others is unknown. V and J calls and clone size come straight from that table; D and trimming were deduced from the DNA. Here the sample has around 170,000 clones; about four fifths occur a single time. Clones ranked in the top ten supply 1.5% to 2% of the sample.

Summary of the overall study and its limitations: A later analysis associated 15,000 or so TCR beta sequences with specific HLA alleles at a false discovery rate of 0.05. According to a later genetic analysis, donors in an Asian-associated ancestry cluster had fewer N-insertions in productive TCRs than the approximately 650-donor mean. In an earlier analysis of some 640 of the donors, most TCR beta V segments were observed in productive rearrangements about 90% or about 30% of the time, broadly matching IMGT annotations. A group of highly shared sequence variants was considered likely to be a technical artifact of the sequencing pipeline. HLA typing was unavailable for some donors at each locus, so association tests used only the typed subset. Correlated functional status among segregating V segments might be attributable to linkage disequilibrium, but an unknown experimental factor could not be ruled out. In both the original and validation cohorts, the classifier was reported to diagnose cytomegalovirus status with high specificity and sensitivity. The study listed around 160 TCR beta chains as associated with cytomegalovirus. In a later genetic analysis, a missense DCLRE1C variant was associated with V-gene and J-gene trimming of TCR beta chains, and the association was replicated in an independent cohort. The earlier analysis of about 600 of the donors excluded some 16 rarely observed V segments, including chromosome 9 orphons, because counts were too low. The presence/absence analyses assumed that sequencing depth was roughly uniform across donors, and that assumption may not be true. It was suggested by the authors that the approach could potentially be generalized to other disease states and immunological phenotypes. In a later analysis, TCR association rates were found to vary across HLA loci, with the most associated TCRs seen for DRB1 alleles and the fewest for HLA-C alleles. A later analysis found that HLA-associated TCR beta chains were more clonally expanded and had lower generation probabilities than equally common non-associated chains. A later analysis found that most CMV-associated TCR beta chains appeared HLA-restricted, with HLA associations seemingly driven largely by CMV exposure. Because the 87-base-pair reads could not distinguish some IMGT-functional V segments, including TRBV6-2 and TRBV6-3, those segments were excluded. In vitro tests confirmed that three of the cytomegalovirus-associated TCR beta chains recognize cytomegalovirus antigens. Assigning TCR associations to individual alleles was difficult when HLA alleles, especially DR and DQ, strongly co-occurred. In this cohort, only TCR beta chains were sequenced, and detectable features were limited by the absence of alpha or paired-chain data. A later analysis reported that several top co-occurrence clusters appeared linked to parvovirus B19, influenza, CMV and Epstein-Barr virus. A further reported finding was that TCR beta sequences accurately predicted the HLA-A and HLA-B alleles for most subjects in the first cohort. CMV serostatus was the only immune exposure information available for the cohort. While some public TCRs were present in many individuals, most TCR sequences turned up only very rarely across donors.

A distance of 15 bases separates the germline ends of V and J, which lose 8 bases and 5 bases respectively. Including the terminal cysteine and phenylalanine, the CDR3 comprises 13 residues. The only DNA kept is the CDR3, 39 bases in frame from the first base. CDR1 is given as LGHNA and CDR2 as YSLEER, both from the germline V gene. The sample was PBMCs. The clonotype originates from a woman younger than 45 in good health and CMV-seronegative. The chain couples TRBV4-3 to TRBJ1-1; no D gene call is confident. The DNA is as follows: TGCGCCAGCGCAGCCACCGGGAGAACTGAAGCTTTCTTT. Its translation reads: CASAATGRTEAFF.